Below, one T cell receptor (beta chain) is given with its context. The antigen remains unidentified. The CDR3 is made up of 12 amino acids. V was shortened by 3 bases and J by 0 bases, with 6 bases between the two germline ends. CDR1 and CDR2 from the germline V gene are DFQATT and SNEGSKA (reference sequence). TCRdb passed the RT-PCR reads through MiXCR, listing each CDR3 protein once. The table lists around 760,000 distinct CDR3 sequences, approximately 15% of them singletons, with approximately 6.5% in the top ten. The data derive from a study of response to subunit inactivated influenza vaccine. Study outcomes and limitations: T cells newly recruited by each seasonal influenza vaccination are few, the authors suggested.

The receptor comes from a man in his forties or fifties who received an inactivated influenza vaccine. The material was PBMCs from blood, obtained roughly 2 weeks before vaccination. The chain couples TRBV20-1 to TRBJ2-7; D is unclear. The CDR3 DNA sequence: TGCAGTGCTAGGTGGAACTCCTACGAGCAGTACTTC. Its translation is CSARWNSYEQYF.